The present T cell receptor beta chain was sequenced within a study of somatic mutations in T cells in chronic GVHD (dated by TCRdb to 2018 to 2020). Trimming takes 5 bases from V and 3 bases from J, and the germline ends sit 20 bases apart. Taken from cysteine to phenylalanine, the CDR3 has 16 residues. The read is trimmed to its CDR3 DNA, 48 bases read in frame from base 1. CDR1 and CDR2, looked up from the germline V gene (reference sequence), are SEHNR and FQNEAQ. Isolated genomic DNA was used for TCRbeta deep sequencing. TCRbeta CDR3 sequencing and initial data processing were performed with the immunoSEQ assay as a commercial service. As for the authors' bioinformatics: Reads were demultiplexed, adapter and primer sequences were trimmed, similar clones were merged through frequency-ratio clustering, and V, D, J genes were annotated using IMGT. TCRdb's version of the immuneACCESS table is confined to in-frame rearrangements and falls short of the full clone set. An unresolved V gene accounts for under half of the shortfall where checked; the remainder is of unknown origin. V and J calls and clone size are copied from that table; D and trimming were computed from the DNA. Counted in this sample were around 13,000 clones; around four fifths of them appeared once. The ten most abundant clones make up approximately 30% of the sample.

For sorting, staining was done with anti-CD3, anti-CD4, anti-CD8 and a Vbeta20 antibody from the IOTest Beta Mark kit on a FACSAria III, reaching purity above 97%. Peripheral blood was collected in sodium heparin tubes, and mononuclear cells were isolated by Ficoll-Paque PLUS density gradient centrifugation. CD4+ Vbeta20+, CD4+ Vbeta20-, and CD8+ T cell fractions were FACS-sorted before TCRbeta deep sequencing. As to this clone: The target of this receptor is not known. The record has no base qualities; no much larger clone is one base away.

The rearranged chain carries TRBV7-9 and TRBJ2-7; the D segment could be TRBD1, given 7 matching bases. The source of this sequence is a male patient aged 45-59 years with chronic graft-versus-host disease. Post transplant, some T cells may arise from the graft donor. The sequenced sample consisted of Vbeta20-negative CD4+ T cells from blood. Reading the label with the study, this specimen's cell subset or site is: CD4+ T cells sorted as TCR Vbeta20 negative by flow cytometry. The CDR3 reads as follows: CASSRGGRQGGYEQYF. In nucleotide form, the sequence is TGTGCCAGCAGCCGCGGCGGCCGACAGGGAGGCTACGAGCAGTACTTC.